A selection of T cell receptor beta chains follows, all from one sample in a study of blood T cells in healthy people across ages. TCRdb fed the 5' RACE reads into MiXCR, producing one record per CDR3 protein. This sample has around 710,000 distinct CDR3 sequences; roughly two fifths occur once, and the top ten carry approximately 22%. Sequencing used blood. These receptors were taken from a woman aged 55-75 years in good health. The CDR3 runs from the conserved cysteine through the conserved F or W. A D gene is named only where the DNA matches it firmly. The size entry is marked missing in some rows and otherwise reads once, few, many or a size class.

j_call: TRBJ1-1; d_call: -; clone_size: -; v_call: TRBV10-3; cdr3_nt: TGTGCCATCAGTGATTTGGGGGCCCCAAACACTGAAGCTTTCTTT; cdr3_aa: CAISDLGAPNTEAFF
j_call: TRBJ2-2; d_call: -; clone_size: -; v_call: TRBV4-1; cdr3_nt: TGCGCCAGCAGCCGAGTTAAGGGGGCGAACACCGGGGAGCTGTTTTTT; cdr3_aa: CASSRVKGANTGELFF
j_call: TRBJ2-7; d_call: TRBD2; clone_size: many; v_call: TRBV20-1; cdr3_nt: TGCAGTGCTAGAGGAGGGTCTAGCGGGGGCTACGAGCAGTACTTC; cdr3_aa: CSARGGSSGGYEQYF
j_call: TRBJ2-7; d_call: TRBD2; clone_size: few; v_call: TRBV29-1; cdr3_nt: TGCAGCACGAGGACTAGCGGGACGGGTGAGCAGTACTTC; cdr3_aa: CSTRTSGTGEQYF
j_call: TRBJ2-3; d_call: TRBD2; clone_size: few; v_call: TRBV12-3/TRBV12-4; cdr3_nt: TGTGCCAGCAGTTTAACTAGCGGGGCCACAGATACGCAGTATTTT; cdr3_aa: CASSLTSGATDTQYF
j_call: TRBJ2-7; d_call: -; clone_size: many; v_call: TRBV6-5; cdr3_nt: TGTGCCAGCAGTTACTCAAGGGACGAGCAGTACTTC; cdr3_aa: CASSYSRDEQYF
j_call: TRBJ2-3; d_call: -; clone_size: -; v_call: TRBV9; cdr3_nt: TGTGCCAGCAGCGTAGGGGTGGGACATGGTTCCGGCGGGCTCACAGATACGCAGTATTTT; cdr3_aa: CASSVGVGHGSGGLTDTQYF
j_call: TRBJ1-1; d_call: TRBD1; clone_size: once; v_call: TRBV5-6; cdr3_nt: TGTGCCAGCAGCCAGGACAGGGTTAAAACTGAAGCTTTCTTT; cdr3_aa: CASSQDRVKTEAFF
j_call: TRBJ2-2; d_call: TRBD1; clone_size: -; v_call: TRBV5-1; cdr3_nt: TGCGCCAGCAGCCTAACAGGGGCCACCGGGGAGCTGTTTTTT; cdr3_aa: CASSLTGATGELFF
j_call: TRBJ2-6; d_call: -; clone_size: -; v_call: TRBV20-1; cdr3_nt: TGCAGTGCTCCTCCCCGGGGGCATAACCGGGTCGCTGGGGCCAACGTCCTGACTTTC; cdr3_aa: CSAPPRGHNRVAGANVLTF
j_call: TRBJ1-2; d_call: -; clone_size: -; v_call: TRBV29-1; cdr3_nt: TGCAGCGTTCCCAGGGGTCTCCGGGTCTACACCTTC; cdr3_aa: CSVPRGLRVYTF
j_call: TRBJ2-5; d_call: -; clone_size: -; v_call: TRBV19; cdr3_nt: TGTGCCAGTAGTAACCCCTCGTACCAAGAGACCCAGTACTTC; cdr3_aa: CASSNPSYQETQYF
j_call: TRBJ1-5; d_call: TRBD1; clone_size: -; v_call: TRBV28; cdr3_nt: TGTGCCAGCAGGAAGACAGGGGAGACAGGCCAGCCCCAGCATTTT; cdr3_aa: CASRKTGETGQPQHF
j_call: TRBJ2-7; d_call: -; clone_size: -; v_call: TRBV7-2; cdr3_nt: TGTGCCAGCAGCTTAGCGGGCAGGGGTGATTACGAGCAGTACTTC; cdr3_aa: CASSLAGRGDYEQYF
j_call: TRBJ2-3; d_call: -; clone_size: many; v_call: TRBV7-3; cdr3_nt: TGTGCCAGCAGCTTAGTGCCCACAGATACGCAGTATTTT; cdr3_aa: CASSLVPTDTQYF
j_call: TRBJ1-2; d_call: -; clone_size: -; v_call: TRBV6-1; cdr3_nt: TGTGCCAGCAGTCAGGACCGAAATGGCTACACCTTC; cdr3_aa: CASSQDRNGYTF
j_call: TRBJ2-4; d_call: -; clone_size: few; v_call: TRBV20-1; cdr3_nt: TGCAGTGCTAGAGATGGGCAGGGGTTTCGTGGCATTCAGTACTTC; cdr3_aa: CSARDGQGFRGIQYF
j_call: TRBJ2-7; d_call: -; clone_size: many; v_call: TRBV20-1; cdr3_nt: TGCAGTGCTAGGGATAGCGTAAGCTCCTACGAGCAGTACTTC; cdr3_aa: CSARDSVSSYEQYF
j_call: TRBJ2-5; d_call: -; clone_size: -; v_call: TRBV28; cdr3_nt: TGTGCCAGCAGCTTAGAGTACTTGCCGGGGGAGACCCAGTACTTC; cdr3_aa: CASSLEYLPGETQYF
j_call: TRBJ2-5; d_call: TRBD2; clone_size: -; v_call: TRBV4-3; cdr3_nt: TGCGCCAGCAGCCCCCATCATTATAAGTGGGAGGGCCAAGAGACCCAGTACTTC; cdr3_aa: CASSPHHYKWEGQETQYF
j_call: TRBJ2-5; d_call: -; clone_size: -; v_call: TRBV30; cdr3_nt: TGTGCCTGGAGTCTCCAGCAGGATGAGCAGTACTTC; cdr3_aa: CAWSLQQDEQYF
j_call: TRBJ2-6; d_call: -; clone_size: -; v_call: TRBV5-1; cdr3_nt: TGCGCCGGCAGCCGTGGTGGGGACACATACTCTGGGGCCAACGTCCTGACTTTC; cdr3_aa: CAGSRGGDTYSGANVLTF
j_call: TRBJ2-1; d_call: TRBD2; clone_size: -; v_call: TRBV12-3/TRBV12-4; cdr3_nt: TGTGCCAGCAATGGACTAGCGGGATATAGTGAGCAGTTCTTC; cdr3_aa: CASNGLAGYSEQFF